Reported below is one TCR beta chain. The CDR3 contains 15 residues. V lost 4 bases and J lost 5; bases outside the gene matches: 6. Germline CDR1 is SGHRS and CDR2 is YFSETQ. The source of the sample is a study of cytomegalovirus exposure and HLA in healthy donors. Libraries were prepared by immunoSEQ multiplex PCR; TCRdb keeps only in-frame clonotypes and omits some of them. The profile covers roughly 300,000 clones, with approximately 86% appearing a single time and approximately 1% taken by the ten largest. The clonotype comes from a woman in her twenties or thirties in good health and CMV-seropositive. Sample: PBMCs. V and J are TRBV5-1 and TRBJ1-4, with 9 positions matching TRBD1. DNA of the CDR3: TGCGCCAGCAGCCCGGGACAGGGCCTCAATGAAAAACTGTTTTTT. Encoded protein: CASSPGQGLNEKLFF.